The 6 T cell receptor beta chains presented below share a single source sample, sequenced in a study of regulatory T cells in long-lasting Graves disease. Specified time point: persistent/refractory GD, antithyroid drugs over 5 years with positive TRAb. RNA isolated from PBMCs was used to make the TCR library. Both iRepertoire HTBI primers and Arm-PCR of CDR3 regions were used to build the TCR beta libraries. A single record per CDR3 protein comes from TCRdb applying MiXCR to the multiplex PCR reads. The sample has some 430,000 distinct CDR3 sequences; approximately 21% are singletons. This sample comprised peripheral blood mononuclear cells (PBMCs), obtained when the disease was refractory, from a patient treated with antithyroid drugs. The receptors were sampled from a female donor with Graves disease.

This clonotype was seen repeatedly, ten times or more. In DNA form, the CDR3 reads TGTGCCAGCAGCCGCCCCCCAGGCTCTAATGAAAAACTGTTTTTT. It yields the protein CASSRPPGSNEKLFF. The chain employs TRBV12-3 or TRBV12-4 and TRBJ1-4, with unresolved D. This CDR3 contains 15 residues. Trimming shortened V by 6 bases and J by 3 bases, and 14 bases separated the two germline ends.

The chain is built from TRBV10-1 and TRBJ1-5; no definite D call. V was cut by 3 bases and J by 4 bases, with 7 bases left in between. Germline V gene lookup returns CDR1 WNHNN and CDR2 SYGVQD (reference sequence). The CDR3 contains 13 residues. CDR3 DNA: TGCGCCAGCAGTGAAGGGTGGAATCAGCCCCAGCATTTT. Translation gives CASSEGWNQPQHF.

This clonotype was seen a few times. The rearrangement links TRBV12-3 or TRBV12-4 to TRBJ1-3, with 7 bases matching TRBD1. After removal of 4 bases from V and 4 bases from J, the junction contained 4 bases not matched to a gene. The CDR3 contains 14 residues. The CDR3 nucleotides are TGTGCCAGCAGTTACTCGGGACAGGGAAACACCATATATTTT. Encoded protein: CASSYSGQGNTIYF.

The rearrangement joins TRBV15 to TRBJ2-2, with D tentatively TRBD1 (7 bases). This CDR3 contains 16 residues. V was trimmed by 8 bases and J by 3 bases, leaving 19 bases between them. CDR1 and CDR2 from the germline V gene are LNHNV and YYDKDF (reference sequence). CDR3 sequence: CATENRQGGDTGELFF. DNA of the CDR3: TGTGCCACCGAGAATAGACAGGGAGGTGACACCGGGGAGCTGTTTTTT.

This chain connects TRBV9 to TRBJ1-1; 7 bases line up with TRBD1. From germline, CDR1 is SGDLS and CDR2 YYNGEE. With V trimmed by 4 bases and J by 1 base, 7 bases remained unmatched. The CDR3 covers 15 residues. The CDR3: CASSLGGQTNTEAFF. The CDR3 nucleotides are TGTGCCAGCAGCCTAGGGGGCCAGACGAACACTGAAGCTTTCTTT.

V gene TRBV6-2 or TRBV6-3 combines with J gene TRBJ2-1, with TRBD2 identical over 8 bases. CDR3 size: 16 residues. Germline lookup yields CDR1 MNHEY and CDR2 SVGEGT. Losses at the gene ends were 0 bases for V and 12 bases for J; bases not matched to a gene: 13. The CDR3 DNA reads TGTGCCAGCAGTTACTCGGGGGCTAGCGGGCTGGTTGGGCAGTTCTTC. It encodes CASSYSGASGLVGQFF.